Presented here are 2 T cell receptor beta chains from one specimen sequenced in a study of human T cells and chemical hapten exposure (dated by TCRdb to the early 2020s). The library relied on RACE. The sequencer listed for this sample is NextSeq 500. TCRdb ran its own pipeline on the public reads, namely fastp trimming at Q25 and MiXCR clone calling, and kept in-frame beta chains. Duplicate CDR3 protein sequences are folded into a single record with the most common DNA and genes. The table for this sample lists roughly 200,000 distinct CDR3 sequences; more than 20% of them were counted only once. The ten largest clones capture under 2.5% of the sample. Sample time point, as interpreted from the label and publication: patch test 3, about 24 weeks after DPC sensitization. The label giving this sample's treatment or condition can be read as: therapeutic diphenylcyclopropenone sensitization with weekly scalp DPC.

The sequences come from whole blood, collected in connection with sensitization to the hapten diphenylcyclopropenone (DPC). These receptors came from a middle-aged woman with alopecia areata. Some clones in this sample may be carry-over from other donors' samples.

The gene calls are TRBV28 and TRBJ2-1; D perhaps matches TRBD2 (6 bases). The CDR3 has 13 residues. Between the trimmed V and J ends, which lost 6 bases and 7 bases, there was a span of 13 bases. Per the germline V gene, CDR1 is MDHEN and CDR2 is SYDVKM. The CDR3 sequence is CASSSGGINEQFF. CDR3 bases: TGTGCCAGCAGCAGCGGAGGGATTAATGAGCAGTTCTTC. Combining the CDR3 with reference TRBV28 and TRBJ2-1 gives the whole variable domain DVKVTQSSRYLVKRTGEKVFLECVQDMDHENMFWYRQDPGLGLRLIYFSYDVKMKEKGDIPEGYSVSREKKERFSLILESASTNQTSMYLCASSSGGINEQFFGPGTRLTVL.

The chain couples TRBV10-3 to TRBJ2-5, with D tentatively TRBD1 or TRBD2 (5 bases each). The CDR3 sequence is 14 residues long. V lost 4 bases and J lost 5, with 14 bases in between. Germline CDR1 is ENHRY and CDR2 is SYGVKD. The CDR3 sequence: CAISGGLKSETQYF. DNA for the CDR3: TGTGCCATCAGTGGGGGGTTGAAGTCGGAGACCCAGTACTTC.